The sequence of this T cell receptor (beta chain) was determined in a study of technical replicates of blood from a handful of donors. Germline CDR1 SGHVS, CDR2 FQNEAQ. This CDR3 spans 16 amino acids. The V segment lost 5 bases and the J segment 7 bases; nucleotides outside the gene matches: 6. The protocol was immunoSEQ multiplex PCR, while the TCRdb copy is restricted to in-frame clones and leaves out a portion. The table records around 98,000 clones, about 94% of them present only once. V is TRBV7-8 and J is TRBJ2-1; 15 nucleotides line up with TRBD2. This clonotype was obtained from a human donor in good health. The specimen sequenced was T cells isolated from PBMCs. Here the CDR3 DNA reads TGTGCCAGCAGCCGACGGGGACTAGCGGGAGGTAATGAGCAGTTCTTC. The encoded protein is CASSRRGLAGGNEQFF. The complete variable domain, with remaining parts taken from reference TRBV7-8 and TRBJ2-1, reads GAGVSQSPRYKVAKRGQDVALRCDPISGHVSLFWYQQALGQGPEFLTYFQNEAQLDKSGLPSDRFFAERPEGSVSTLKIQRTQQEDSAVYLCASSRRGLAGGNEQFFGPGTRLTVL.